Below, one TCR beta chain is given with its context. This sample was included in a study of preoperative IRX-2 immunotherapy in early breast cancer. Sequenced by immunoSEQ multiplex PCR; TCRdb stores in-frame clones only, minus some. Of more than 50,000 clones in the sample, approximately 94% are singletons; the top ten hold around 1.5%. The CDR3 is made up of 17 amino acids. With V trimmed by 7 bases and J by 2 bases, 16 bases remained unmatched. Germline CDR1 reads MDHEN; CDR2 reads SYDVKM. Treatment here: preoperative locoregional IRX-2 cytokine immunotherapy. This phase Ib study tested locoregional IRX-2 cytokine immunotherapy given before surgery.

The sequence was collected from a human donor with breast cancer. The chain combines TRBV28 with TRBJ1-2; TRBD1 agrees at 7 bases. The sample was collected from a patient treated with IRX-2 immunotherapy. The CDR3 nucleotides read TGTGCCAGCATGGATCCTTTCGGGACAGCGAGGAACTATGGCTACACCTTC. It translates to CASMDPFGTARNYGYTF.